The present T cell receptor beta chain was sequenced within a study of Graves' ophthalmopathy and Graves' hyperthyroidism. CDR3 size: 16 residues. Trimming removed 5 bases from V and 6 bases from J; junction bases left unmatched: 13. Germline-derived CDR1 and CDR2 are MNHEY and SMNVEV (reference sequence). Comments on this clonotype: Its cognate antigen is unknown.

Study-level findings and limits: As the model predicted ophthalmopathy progression, it achieved a sensitivity of 55% to 71% and a specificity of more than 72%. Built on 13 signatures, a model told ophthalmopathy apart from stable hyperthyroidism with 85% to 90% sensitivity and almost 84% specificity.

Certain patients were not enrolled. These were patients with other autoimmune diseases, uncontrolled infections, pregnancy or lactation. RNA transcripts provided the template for amplifying TCR beta CDR3 regions. The library came from an HTBI-primed first-round RT-PCR and a second-round multiplex PCR. TCRdb re-called the multiplex PCR reads through MiXCR, storing one row per CDR3 protein. The data show hundreds of thousands of distinct CDR3 sequences, roughly 20% seen once. This sequence was found in a woman between 18 and 30 years old with stable Graves' hyperthyroidism. Some clones in this sample may be carry-over from other donors' samples. The sequencing sample was made of peripheral blood. This chain uses TRBV27 with TRBJ2-3; 8 nucleotides align to TRBD2. DNA for the CDR3: TGTGCCAGCAGTCCCATCTTTGCGGGGGGATCGGATACGCAGTATTTT. Its translation: CASSPIFAGGSDTQYF.